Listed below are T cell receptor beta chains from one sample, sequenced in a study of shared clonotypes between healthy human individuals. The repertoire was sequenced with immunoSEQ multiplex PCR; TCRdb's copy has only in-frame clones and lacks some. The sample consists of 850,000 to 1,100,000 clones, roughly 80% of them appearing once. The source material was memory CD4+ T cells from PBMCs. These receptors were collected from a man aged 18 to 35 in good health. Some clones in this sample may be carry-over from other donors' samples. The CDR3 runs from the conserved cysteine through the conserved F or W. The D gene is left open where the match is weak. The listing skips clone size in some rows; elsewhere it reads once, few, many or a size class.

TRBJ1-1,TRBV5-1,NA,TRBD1,TGCGCCAGCAGCTTGGTTGGGACAGGGGGGTTCGCTGAAGCTTTCTTT,CASSLVGTGGFAEAFF
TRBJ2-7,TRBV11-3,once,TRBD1,TGTGCCAGCAGTAAGACAGGGTTCTCCTACGAGCAGTACTTC,CASSKTGFSYEQYF
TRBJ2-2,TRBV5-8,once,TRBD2,TGTGCCAGCAGCTTGGCGCGTAAACTAGCGGGAGCCGGGGAGCTGTTTTTT,CASSLARKLAGAGELFF
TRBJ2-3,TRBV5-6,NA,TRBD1,TGTGCCAGCAGCTTGCCCAGGGGGAGCACAGATACGCAGTATTTT,CASSLPRGSTDTQYF
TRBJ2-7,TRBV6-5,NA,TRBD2,TGTGCCAGCCGGCAAGCGGGAGTGGGAGAGCAGTACTTC,CASRQAGVGEQYF
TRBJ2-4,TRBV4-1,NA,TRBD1,TGCGCCAGCAGCCAAGTGGGCAGGGGGGCCAAAAACATTCAGTACTTC,CASSQVGRGAKNIQYF
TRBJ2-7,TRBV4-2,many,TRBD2,TGTGCCAGCAGCCAACCGGGGACTAGTGGGCTCTACGAGCAGTACTTC,CASSQPGTSGLYEQYF
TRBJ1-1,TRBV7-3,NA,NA,TGTGCCAGCAGCTTAGAAAGGAACACTGAAGCTTTCTTT,CASSLERNTEAFF
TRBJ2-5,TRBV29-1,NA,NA,TGCAGCGTTACAAAGGGGCCAGTTCAAGAGACCCAGTACTTC,CSVTKGPVQETQYF
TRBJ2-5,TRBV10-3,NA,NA,TGTGCCACTGGCGTTAAAGAGACCCAGTACTTC,CATGVKETQYF
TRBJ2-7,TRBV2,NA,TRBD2,TGTGCCAGCACTAGGGGGACTAGCGGGAGGGCAGTCTCCGAGGCCGAGCAGTACTTC,CASTRGTSGRAVSEAEQYF
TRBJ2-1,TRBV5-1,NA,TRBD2,TGCGCCAGCAGCTTTGGCGGGAGGGTCAATGAGCAGTTCTTC,CASSFGGRVNEQFF
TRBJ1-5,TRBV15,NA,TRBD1,TGTGCCACCAGCAGAGGGCCGGGACAGAGCAATCAGCCCCAGCATTTT,CATSRGPGQSNQPQHF
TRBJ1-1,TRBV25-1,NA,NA,TGTGCCAGCAGTGGGATGGCACAGGGTAAAGGCGGAAAGACTGAAGCTTTCTTT,CASSGMAQGKGGKTEAFF
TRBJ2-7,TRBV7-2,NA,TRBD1,TGTGCCAGCAGCCCAGGACAGGGCCGTCCCTACGAGCAGTACTTC,CASSPGQGRPYEQYF
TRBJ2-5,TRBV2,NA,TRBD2,TGTGCCAGCAGATTTGGACACGGCGATCGGGGGGACCAGTACTTC,CASRFGHGDRGDQYF
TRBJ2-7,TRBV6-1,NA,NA,TGTGCCAGCAGGAAACAGGGCTACGAGCAGTACTTC,CASRKQGYEQYF